The 32 T cell receptor beta chains presented below share a single source sample, sequenced in a study of cytomegalovirus exposure and HLA in healthy donors. Clones were read by immunoSEQ multiplex PCR, and TCRdb kept only the in-frame ones, dropping some. This repertoire shows 250,000 to 350,000 clones, over 75% found once; its top ten account for around 0.88%. Specimen: PBMCs. The receptors originated from a man aged 30-40 years in good health and CMV-seronegative.

This clone occurred once. This chain links TRBV7-9 with TRBJ2-5; 10 nucleotides match TRBD2. With 3 bases clipped from V and 2 bases from J, the junction kept 3 bases outside the gene matches. There are 15 residues in the CDR3. The germline gives CDR1 SEHNR, CDR2 FQNEAQ (reference sequence). CDR3 sequence: CASSFSSGGQETQYF. The CDR3 region has the DNA TGTGCCAGCAGCTTTTCTAGCGGGGGACAAGAGACCCAGTACTTC.

The rearrangement joins TRBV5-6 to TRBJ1-6; D remains ambiguous. Per germline, CDR1 SGHDT and CDR2 YYEEEE. This CDR3 region has 14 residues. Trimming took off 0 bases at V and 11 bases at J, with 12 bases between the two ends. The CDR3, as DNA: TGTGCCAGCAGCTTGGTCCTCGCCGAGGCACCCCTCCACTTT. Amino acid sequence: CASSLVLAEAPLHF. The full variable domain, its missing parts supplied by reference TRBV5-6 and TRBJ1-6, is DAGVTQSPTHLIKTRGQQVTLRCSPKSGHDTVSWYQQALGQGPQFIFQYYEEEERQRGNFPDRFSGHQFPNYSSELNVNALLLGDSALYLCASSLVLAEAPLHFGNGTRLTVT.

This rearrangement joins TRBV6-5 to TRBJ2-1, with 9 bases that match TRBD2. Per the germline V gene, CDR1 is MNHEY and CDR2 is SVGAGI. The CDR3 length is 16 residues. V lost 4 bases and J lost 2; bases outside the gene matches: 6. This CDR3 is CASSFGLARTYNEQFF. DNA for the CDR3: TGTGCCAGCAGTTTCGGACTAGCGAGGACCTACAATGAGCAGTTCTTC.

This clone was observed a few times. The J gene is TRBJ1-6, the V gene TRBV6-5; TRBD1 might be the D (6 bases). There are 15 residues in the CDR3. Germline V lookup: CDR1 MNHEY, CDR2 SVGAGI. With 0 bases removed from V and 7 bases from J, the gap between germline ends came to 10 bases. The DNA for the CDR3 is TGTGCCAGCAGTTACTCGACAGGAGACAATTCACCCCTCCACTTT. Protein product: CASSYSTGDNSPLHF.

The table lists this clone with a few counts. The V gene is TRBV10-2, the J gene TRBJ1-2; 7 bases agree with TRBD1. This CDR3 comprises 14 residues. J gave up 4 bases and V 5 bases, and 7 bases lay outside the gene matches. The germline CDR1 and CDR2 sequences are WSHSY and SAAADI. The CDR3 sequence: CASSTGDAGYGYTF. The CDR3 coding sequence is TGCGCCAGCAGTACAGGGGACGCTGGCTATGGCTACACCTTC.

The rearrangement uses TRBV19 and TRBJ1-2; 9 bases align to TRBD1. V gave up 3 bases and J gave up 7 bases; unmatched junction bases: 9. This CDR3 region has 15 residues. Per the germline V gene, CDR1 is LNHDA and CDR2 is SQIVND (reference sequence). The CDR3 region has the DNA TGTGCCAGTAGTATCGCGGGACAGGGTAGCGGTGGCTACACCTTC. This gives the protein CASSIAGQGSGGYTF.

V and J are TRBV5-6 and TRBJ1-1, with 7 bases aligning to TRBD1. The CDR3 covers 11 residues. Germline values: CDR1 SGHDT, CDR2 YYEEEE. The trim removed 3 bases at V and 10 bases at J, leaving 3 bases unmatched. The CDR3 reads CASSYDRVAFF. CDR3 sequence (DNA): TGTGCCAGCAGCTATGACAGGGTAGCTTTCTTT. The whole variable domain, remainder taken from reference TRBV5-6 and TRBJ1-1, is DAGVTQSPTHLIKTRGQQVTLRCSPKSGHDTVSWYQQALGQGPQFIFQYYEEEERQRGNFPDRFSGHQFPNYSSELNVNALLLGDSALYLCASSYDRVAFFGQGTRLTVV.

As regards this clone: The germline gene is not matched at one end of the junction; a read error may be the cause. CDR3 residues: CASRLASQSQETQYF. In DNA, the CDR3 is TGTGCCAGCAGATTGGCGTCACAGTCCCAAGAGACCCAGTACTTC. The chain employs TRBV5-4 and TRBJ2-5; D is ambiguous. This CDR3 region has 15 residues. Germline CDR1 SGHNT, CDR2 YYREEE (reference sequence).

The chain is built from TRBV9 and TRBJ1-6; 7 positions agree with TRBD1. This CDR3 comprises 15 residues. The germline CDR1 and CDR2 sequences are SGDLS and YYNGEE. V lost 2 bases and J lost 7; bases outside the gene matches: 6. The CDR3 sequence is CASSVGGQSNSPLHF. The CDR3 bases are TGTGCCAGCAGCGTCGGGGGACAGTCAAATTCACCCCTCCACTTT.

The chain is built from TRBV7-9 and TRBJ1-1; no reliable D call. Trimming took 0 bases from V and 1 from J, leaving 12 bases between them. The CDR3 totals 16 residues. Germline-derived CDR1 and CDR2 are SEHNR and FQNEAQ (reference sequence). DNA for the CDR3: TGTGCCAGCAGCTTAGCGCGAGGGCGAGGGAACACTGAAGCTTTCTTT. Protein sequence: CASSLARGRGNTEAFF.

This clone has just a few counts. The CDR3 sequence: CASSSPRDRSYEQYF. CDR3 bases: TGTGCCAGCAGCTCCCCCCGGGACAGGAGCTACGAGCAGTACTTC. This chain connects TRBV7-2 to TRBJ2-7, with 8 bases that match TRBD1. This CDR3 is 15 amino acids long. Trimming removed 4 bases from V and 3 bases from J; junction bases left unmatched: 8. CDR1 SGHTA and CDR2 FQGNSA come from the germline V gene.

The chain combines TRBV5-1 with TRBJ2-5; TRBD2 agrees at 10 bases. The CDR3 loop spans 15 amino acids. With V trimmed by 5 bases and J by 5 bases, 9 bases remained unmatched. The germline CDR1 and CDR2 sequences are SGHRS and YFSETQ. The CDR3 sequence is CASRNGAGGPETQYF. For the CDR3, the DNA is TGCGCCAGCAGGAACGGAGCGGGGGGGCCGGAGACCCAGTACTTC.

The J gene is TRBJ2-3, the V gene TRBV7-9, with D possibly matching TRBD2 (5 bases). Germline V gene sequence: CDR1 SEHNR, CDR2 FQNEAQ (reference sequence). The CDR3 runs to 15 residues. Trimming shortened V by 1 base and J by 3 bases, and 11 bases separated the two germline ends. The CDR3 region has the DNA TGTGCCAGCAGCTTAGACGGGGTTCGGACAGATACGCAGTATTTT. Amino acids: CASSLDGVRTDTQYF.

The rearrangement links TRBV29-1 to TRBJ2-2, with TRBD2 matching 10 bases. The germline V gene encodes CDR1 SQVTM and CDR2 ANQGSEA. With V trimmed by 7 bases and J by 3 bases, 8 bases remained unmatched. This CDR3 spans 15 amino acids. The CDR3 DNA reads TGCAGCGCGTCCCCTAGCGGGGGATACACCGGGGAGCTGTTTTTT. Amino acids: CSASPSGGYTGELFF.

The J gene is TRBJ2-5, the V gene TRBV6-6, with TRBD1 matching over 9 bases. Per the germline V gene, CDR1 is MNHNY and CDR2 is SVGAGI (reference sequence). This CDR3 region has 15 residues. With V trimmed by 7 bases and J by 3 bases, 9 bases remained unmatched. This chain's CDR3 is CASNLQGAREETQYF. The CDR3, as DNA: TGTGCCAGCAACTTACAGGGGGCGCGAGAAGAGACCCAGTACTTC.

This chain links TRBV5-4 with TRBJ2-1, with D perhaps TRBD1 (5 bases). Germline CDR1 reads SGHNT; CDR2 reads YYREEE (reference sequence). The germline V and J ends were trimmed by 2 bases and 9 bases, with 12 bases remaining between them. The CDR3 is made up of 13 amino acids. CDR3 region: CASSLERGGEQFF. CDR3 sequence (DNA): TGTGCCAGCAGCTTAGAAAGGGGTGGTGAGCAGTTCTTC.

J is TRBJ2-7 and V is TRBV5-1; D unclear. V lost 3 bases, J lost 4 bases, and 23 bases lay in between. Germline CDR1 and CDR2: SGHRS and YFSETQ. The CDR3 has 17 amino acids. The CDR3 region is CASSSIEKGSVSYEQYF. CDR3 coding DNA: TGCGCCAGCAGCTCCATCGAGAAAGGCAGCGTTTCATACGAGCAGTACTTC.

The rearrangement joins TRBV6-5 to TRBJ2-2; the match to TRBD1 covers 7 bases. V lost 10 bases, J lost 5 bases, and 4 bases stayed unmatched. The CDR3 sequence is 12 residues long. The germline V gene encodes CDR1 MNHEY and CDR2 SVGAGI. The chain's CDR3 is CATRDRTGELFF. CDR3 in DNA: TGTGCCACCCGGGACAGAACCGGGGAGCTGTTTTTT.

The DNA of the CDR3 is TGTGCCAGCAGTTTCCCTGGACTAGCGGGGGCCAATGAGCAGTTCTTC. Translated: CASSFPGLAGANEQFF. The chain is built from TRBV6-5 and TRBJ2-1; 13 positions agree with TRBD2. V lost 4 bases, J lost 6 bases, and 6 bases stayed unmatched. Per germline, CDR1 MNHEY and CDR2 SVGAGI. CDR3 length: 16 residues.

The chain employs TRBV30 and TRBJ2-2; TRBD1 matches at 7 bases. V lost 2 bases, J lost 2 bases, and 5 bases stayed unmatched. Germline V CDR1 and CDR2: GTSNPN, SVGIG (reference sequence). The CDR3 is 15 residues long. CDR3 region: CAWSSGTVNTGELFF. The CDR3 nucleotides are TGTGCCTGGAGTTCCGGGACAGTAAACACCGGGGAGCTGTTTTTT.

Here the CDR3 reads CATSRDQQGDTGELFF. The CDR3 nucleotides read TGTGCCACCAGCAGAGATCAACAGGGGGACACCGGGGAGCTGTTTTTT. The rearrangement uses TRBV15 and TRBJ2-2; 8 bases fit TRBD1. This CDR3 has 16 amino acids. Losses at the gene ends were 0 bases for V and 3 bases for J; bases not matched to a gene: 3. Germline CDR1 and CDR2: LNHNV and YYDKDF (reference sequence). Based on the CDR3 plus reference TRBV15 and TRBJ2-2, the full variable domain is DAMVIQNPRYQVTQFGKPVTLSCSQTLNHNVMYWYQQKSSQAPKLLFHYYDKDFNNEADTPDNFQSRRPNTSFCFLDIRSPGLGDTAMYLCATSRDQQGDTGELFFGEGSRLTVL.

V and J are TRBV7-9 and TRBJ1-4; D is unresolved. CDR1 and CDR2 (germline): SEHNR, FQNEAQ (reference sequence). The CDR3 runs 13 residues. V was shortened by 4 bases and J by 8 bases, with 11 bases between the two germline ends. DNA of the CDR3: TGTGCCAGCAGCTCGGGTTTCCAGGAAAAACTGTTTTTT. As protein: CASSSGFQEKLFF.

The J gene is TRBJ1-2, the V gene TRBV6-5, with 7 positions matching TRBD1. The ends lost 7 bases at V and 5 bases at J; junction bases unmatched: 7. CDR3 size: 13 residues. CDR1 and CDR2 (germline): MNHEY, SVGAGI. CDR3 sequence reads: CASKGGTVYGYTF. CDR3 nucleotides: TGTGCCAGCAAGGGTGGGACAGTGTATGGCTACACCTTC.

V and J are TRBV12-5 and TRBJ2-3, with 11 bases that match TRBD2. CDR1 is LGHNT, CDR2 FRNRAP, per germline. The CDR3 is made up of 15 amino acids. Trimming removed 1 base from V and 8 bases from J; junction bases left unmatched: 5. The CDR3 here is CASGLGSGGASTQYF. The CDR3 DNA reads TGTGCTAGTGGTTTGGGTAGCGGGGGGGCTTCTACGCAGTATTTT.

This clone was seen a few times. The chain is built from TRBV2 and TRBJ1-2; D gene uncertain. V was pared by 6 bases and J by 4 bases, with 15 bases between. In germline, CDR1 is SNHLY, CDR2 FYNNEI. CDR3 length equals 14 residues. The CDR3 region is CASSPPGRGYGYTF. For the CDR3, the DNA is TGTGCCAGCAGCCCCCCGGGTCGGGGCTATGGCTACACCTTC. The variable domain in full, with the rest retrieved from reference TRBV2 and TRBJ1-2, is EPEVTQTPSHQVTQMGQEVILRCVPISNHLYFYWYRQILGQKVEFLVSFYNNEISEKSEIFDDQFSVERPDGSNFTLKIRSTKLEDSAMYFCASSPPGRGYGYTFGSGTRLTVV.

V and J are TRBV4-1 and TRBJ1-5; D is possibly TRBD1 (5 bases). Trimming shortened V by 1 base and J by 0 bases, and 10 bases separated the two germline ends. CDR1 MGHRA and CDR2 YSYEKL come from the germline V gene. The CDR3 is 16 residues long. CDR3 loop: CASSQGGVYSNQPQHF. DNA for the CDR3: TGCGCCAGCAGCCAAGGGGGGGTTTATAGCAATCAGCCCCAGCATTTT.

The CDR3 loop reads CASGLYPQYEQYF. The CDR3 DNA sequence: TGTGCTAGTGGTTTGTACCCCCAGTACGAGCAGTACTTC. V usage is TRBV12-5 and J usage is TRBJ2-7; D not resolved. This CDR3 spans 13 amino acids. Germline CDR1 is LGHNT and CDR2 is FRNRAP. Trimming shortened V by 2 bases and J by 4 bases, and 9 bases separated the two germline ends.

This clone was picked up one time. The chain combines TRBV4-3 with TRBJ2-2; D gene unclear. The germline gives CDR1 LGHNA, CDR2 YSLEER. The V and J ends lost 2 bases and 5 bases respectively, with 6 bases between them. This CDR3 is built from 13 residues. The chain's CDR3 is CASSQFQTGELFF. The CDR3 DNA follows: TGCGCCAGCAGCCAATTCCAAACCGGGGAGCTGTTTTTT.

The chain couples TRBV10-2 to TRBJ2-1; 8 bases fit TRBD2. After removal of 3 bases from V and 5 bases from J, the junction contained 3 bases not matched to a gene. CDR1 WSHSY and CDR2 SAAADI come from the germline V gene. The CDR3 extends over 14 amino acids. The CDR3 DNA reads as TGCGCCAGCAGTGAACCCGGGGGGGACAATGAGCAGTTCTTC. Translating it yields CASSEPGGDNEQFF.

V and J are TRBV5-1 and TRBJ1-2; possibly TRBD1 for D (5 bases). V dropped 5 bases and J dropped 4 bases, with 18 bases sitting between them. The germline V gene encodes CDR1 SGHRS and CDR2 YFSETQ. The CDR3 sequence is 15 residues long. The CDR3 sequence: CASRTLPGERYGYTF. CDR3 DNA sequence: TGCGCCAGCAGGACCCTACCGGGGGAGCGCTATGGCTACACCTTC. The full variable domain, completed using reference TRBV5-1 and TRBJ1-2, is KAGVTQTPRYLIKTRGQQVTLSCSPISGHRSVSWYQQTPGQGLQFLFEYFSETQRNKGNFPGRFSGRQFSNSRSEMNVSTLELGDSALYLCASRTLPGERYGYTFGSGTRLTVV.

The chain combines TRBV6-1 with TRBJ2-7, with 7 bases fitting TRBD1. V gave up 0 bases and J gave up 0 bases; unmatched junction bases: 2. The length of the CDR3 is 15 residues. Germline loops: CDR1 MNHNS, CDR2 SASEGT. The CDR3 nucleotides are TGTGCCAGCAGTGAAGCTTGGGACAGCTCCTACGAGCAGTACTTC. It translates to CASSEAWDSSYEQYF.

This chain joins TRBV11-2 and TRBJ1-2; possibly TRBD1 for D (6 bases). There are 15 residues in the CDR3. The V end was cut by 0 bases, the J end by 3 bases, with 11 bases between. Per germline, CDR1 SGHAT and CDR2 FQNNGV. CDR3 loop: CASSLDTGKYYGYTF. DNA of the CDR3: TGTGCCAGCAGCTTAGATACAGGGAAATACTATGGCTACACCTTC.